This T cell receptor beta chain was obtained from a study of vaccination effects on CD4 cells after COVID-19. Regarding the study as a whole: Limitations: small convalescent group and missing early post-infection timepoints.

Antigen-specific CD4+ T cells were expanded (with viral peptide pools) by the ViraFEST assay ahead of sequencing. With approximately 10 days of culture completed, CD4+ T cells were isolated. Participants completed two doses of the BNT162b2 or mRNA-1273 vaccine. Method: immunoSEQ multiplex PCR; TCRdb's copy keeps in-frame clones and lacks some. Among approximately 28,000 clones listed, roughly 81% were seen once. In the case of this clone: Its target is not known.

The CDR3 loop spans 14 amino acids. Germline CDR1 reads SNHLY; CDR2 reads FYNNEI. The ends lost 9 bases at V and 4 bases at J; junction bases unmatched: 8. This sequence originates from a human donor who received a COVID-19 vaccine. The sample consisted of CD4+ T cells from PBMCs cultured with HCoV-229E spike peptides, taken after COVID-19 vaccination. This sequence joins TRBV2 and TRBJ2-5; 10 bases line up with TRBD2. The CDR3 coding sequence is TGTGCCAGAGGGGCGACTAGCGGGTCAGAGACCCAGTACTTC. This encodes CARGATSGSETQYF. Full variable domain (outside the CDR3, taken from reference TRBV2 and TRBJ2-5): EPEVTQTPSHQVTQMGQEVILRCVPISNHLYFYWYRQILGQKVEFLVSFYNNEISEKSEIFDDQFSVERPDGSNFTLKIRSTKLEDSAMYFCARGATSGSETQYFGPGTRLLVL.